The 15 T cell receptor beta chains presented below share a single source sample, sequenced in a study of T cells in Graves' hyperthyroidism and ophthalmopathy. The source material, RNA transcripts, was used to amplify TCR beta CDR3 regions. Initially, a first-round RT-PCR of the TCR CDR3 employed the HTBI primer set. MiXCR was run by TCRdb on the multiplex PCR reads, yielding one entry per CDR3 protein. The table lists 500,000 to 600,000 distinct CDR3 sequences, around 42% of them singletons, with roughly 19% in the top ten. The sequenced sample consisted of peripheral blood or thyroid tissue (not recorded which). The receptors stem from an adult woman with Graves' disease, either hyperthyroidism or ophthalmopathy (not recorded which).

V is TRBV10-3 and J is TRBJ2-7, with 10 bases lining up with TRBD2. This CDR3 is 14 amino acids long. In germline, CDR1 is ENHRY, CDR2 SYGVKD. With V trimmed by 5 bases and J by 6 bases, 7 bases remained unmatched. The CDR3 sequence: CAISRSSGRSEQYF. In nucleotides, the CDR3 is TGTGCCATCAGTAGGTCTAGCGGGAGAAGCGAGCAGTACTTC.

Only one count was recorded for this clonotype. The chain employs TRBV7-9 and TRBJ1-6, with a tentative D call TRBD1 (5 bases). V lost 5 bases to trimming and J lost 9 bases, with 23 bases between them. The germline V gene has CDR1 SEHNR and CDR2 FQNEAQ (reference sequence). This CDR3 contains 17 residues. The CDR3 sequence: CASSDEYLGRVGSPLHF. CDR3 bases: TGTGCCAGCAGCGATGAATATTTGGGCAGGGTCGGTTCACCCCTCCACTTT.

This clonotype was found many times. The gene calls are TRBV12-3 or TRBV12-4 and TRBJ2-5; D ambiguous. V shed 3 bases and J shed 7 bases, with 6 bases lying between them. This CDR3 spans 11 amino acids. CDR3 loop: CASSFTSTQYF. Here the CDR3 DNA reads TGTGCCAGCAGTTTTACGTCGACCCAGTACTTC.

This clonotype was seen at least ten times. This chain uses TRBV4-1 with TRBJ1-1; D is perhaps TRBD1 (6 bases). The length of the CDR3 is 11 residues. Trimming shortened V by 1 base and J by 10 bases, and 7 bases separated the two germline ends. Germline V gene sequence: CDR1 MGHRA, CDR2 YSYEKL. CDR3 sequence (DNA): TGCGCCAGCAGCCAAGTGGGGGCAGCTTTCTTT. Translated, it gives CASSQVGAAFF.

In DNA form, the CDR3 reads TGTGCCAGCAGCTCATGGACAGGACCATCTGGGGCCAACGTCCTGACTTTC. This translates into CASSSWTGPSGANVLTF. This chain joins TRBV13 and TRBJ2-6; 7 bases are shared with TRBD1. This CDR3 spans 17 amino acids. With 4 bases clipped from V and 1 base from J, the junction kept 7 bases outside the gene matches. Per germline, CDR1 PRHDT and CDR2 FYEKMQ (reference sequence).

The chain joins TRBV10-2 to TRBJ2-5, with 9 nucleotides matching TRBD2. The germline CDR1 and CDR2 sequences are WSHSY and SAAADI. The V gene end was trimmed by 8 bases and the J gene end by 5 bases; junction bases not matched to a gene: 3. The CDR3 has 12 residues. The CDR3 protein is CASSSGKETQYF. The DNA for the CDR3 is TGCGCCAGCTCTAGCGGGAAGGAGACCCAGTACTTC.

The chain links TRBV28 to TRBJ2-7; D uncertain. CDR3 size: 15 residues. Trimming removed 7 bases at V and 0 bases at J, with 16 bases between. Germline values: CDR1 MDHEN, CDR2 SYDVKM. The CDR3 bases are TGTGCCAGCAACCCATCTGGAACGGTCTCCTACGAGCAGTACTTC. Translation: CASNPSGTVSYEQYF. Looking up the rest from reference TRBV28 and TRBJ2-7 gives the full variable domain: DVKVTQSSRYLVKRTGEKVFLECVQDMDHENMFWYRQDPGLGLRLIYFSYDVKMKEKGDIPEGYSVSREKKERFSLILESASTNQTSMYLCASNPSGTVSYEQYFGPGTRLTVT.

The J gene is TRBJ2-2, the V gene TRBV2; 11 nucleotides align to TRBD1. The CDR3 sequence is 15 residues long. Germline CDR1 SNHLY, CDR2 FYNNEI. V gave up 11 bases and J gave up 0 bases; unmatched junction bases: 5. Written as DNA, the CDR3 is TGTGCCGGTAGGACAGGGGGCCCGAACACCGGGGAGCTGTTTTTT. This encodes CAGRTGGPNTGELFF.

About this clonotype: This may arise from a read error, as a much more abundant clone is one base away. The chain uses TRBV10-3 and TRBJ2-5, with D hard to call. Trimming removed 5 bases from V and 6 bases from J, with 10 bases in between. The CDR3 spans 12 residues. The germline gives CDR1 ENHRY, CDR2 SYGVKD. The CDR3 protein is CAISLTAKTQYF. In nucleotides, the CDR3 is TGTGCCATCAGTCTAACCGCAAAGACCCAGTACTTC.

This clonotype was observed at least ten times. The chain has TRBV10-3 and TRBJ2-2; no definite D call. This CDR3 spans 16 amino acids. The germline V and J ends were trimmed by 0 bases and 0 bases, with 8 bases remaining between them. Germline CDR1 ENHRY, CDR2 SYGVKD. The CDR3 spells CAISESRRTNTGELFF. As DNA, the CDR3 is TGTGCCATCAGTGAGTCCCGGCGGACGAACACCGGGGAGCTGTTTTTT.

The rearrangement uses TRBV7-2 and TRBJ2-2, with D unresolved. V lost 5 bases and J 7 bases, leaving 8 bases between the germline ends. The CDR3 loop spans 12 amino acids. Germline V gives CDR1 SGHTA, CDR2 FQGNSA. CDR3 amino acids: CASSPPIGELFF. CDR3 DNA sequence: TGTGCCAGCAGCCCACCGATCGGGGAGCTGTTTTTT.

The CDR3 sequence: CATQSGGIVYEQYF. In nucleotides, the CDR3 is TGTGCCACCCAGAGCGGGGGGATCGTCTACGAGCAGTACTTC. The V call is TRBV19, the J call TRBJ2-7, with 9 bases lining up with TRBD2. Unmatched junction bases numbered 10, after V lost 10 bases and J lost 3 bases. Germline V CDR1 and CDR2: LNHDA, SQIVND (reference sequence). The CDR3 contains 14 residues.

As concerns this clonotype: Being one base from a much bigger clone, this may be a read error. The chain carries TRBV6-2 or TRBV6-3 and TRBJ1-1; D remains ambiguous. CDR3 length: 14 amino acids. V shed 8 bases and J shed 4 bases, with 17 bases lying between them. Germline CDR1 MNHEY, CDR2 SVGEGT. CDR3 nucleotide sequence: TGTGCCAGCTGGTCAGCAGCGACTGGCACTGAAGCTTTCTTT. This gives the protein CASWSAATGTEAFF.

The chain couples TRBV24-1 to TRBJ2-2; perhaps TRBD1 as D (5 bases). The length of the CDR3 is 14 residues. V was shortened by 5 bases and J by 3 bases, with 9 bases between the two germline ends. In germline, CDR1 is KGHDR, CDR2 SFDVKD. This CDR3 is CATSVAGYTGELFF. The CDR3 DNA sequence: TGTGCCACCAGTGTTGCAGGGTACACCGGGGAGCTGTTTTTT.

The V call is TRBV7-2, the J call TRBJ2-5, with TRBD2 as a possible D gene (6 bases). Germline V gene sequence: CDR1 SGHTA, CDR2 FQGNSA. The CDR3 has 13 residues. Trimming shortened V by 8 bases and J by 2 bases, and 12 bases separated the two germline ends. CDR3 DNA: TGTGCCAGCGGAAATCTAGCGCAAGAGACCCAGTACTTC. This sequence encodes CASGNLAQETQYF.